One sample yielded the 32 T cell receptor beta chains listed below, sequenced in a study of T cells after yellow fever vaccination (dated by TCRdb to between 2017 and 2020). The library was made by 5' RACE. The sample was run on an Illumina HiSeq 2500. The public reads were run again by TCRdb, first through fastp at Q25 and then through MiXCR, and only productive beta chains were kept. Entries that share a CDR3 protein sequence are merged under the most common genes and DNA. Here the sample has 450,000 to 550,000 distinct CDR3 sequences; about a fifth occur a single time. The leading ten clones occupy about 13% of the sample. Read against the paper, the sample's treatment or condition label means: live attenuated yellow fever vaccine strain. The material was PBMCs, obtained 15 days after the yellow fever booster vaccination. The receptor set was obtained from a man aged 25-45 years who received the YFV17D yellow fever vaccine.

The chain recombines TRBV20-1 with TRBJ1-6, with D perhaps TRBD1 (5 bases). V was shortened by 6 bases and J by 10 bases, with 22 bases between the two germline ends. The CDR3 totals 15 residues. Germline-derived CDR1 and CDR2 are DFQATT and SNEGSKA (reference sequence). The chain's CDR3 is CSAKAGGNLNSPLHF. The DNA of the CDR3 is TGCAGTGCCAAGGCCGGGGGGAATCTTAACTCACCCCTCCACTTT.

This clonotype was counted only a few times. This rearrangement joins TRBV29-1 to TRBJ2-7; tentative D call: TRBD1 (5 bases). Germline V gives CDR1 SQVTM, CDR2 ANQGSEA. V lost 7 bases, J lost 2 bases, and 18 bases lay in between. The CDR3 extends over 14 amino acids. CDR3 coding DNA: TGCAGCGCCCAGAACCCGGACAAAACCTACGAGCAGTACTTC. Amino acids: CSAQNPDKTYEQYF.

The chain has TRBV15 and TRBJ2-5; the D is unclear. Looked up from germline, CDR1 is LNHNV and CDR2 is YYDKDF (reference sequence). The V and J ends lost 0 bases and 7 bases respectively, with 6 bases between them. There are 12 residues in the CDR3. CDR3 residues: CATSRDISTQYF. The CDR3 nucleotides read TGTGCCACCAGCAGAGATATTTCGACCCAGTACTTC.

V usage is TRBV18 and J usage is TRBJ1-2; 7 bases align to TRBD1. This CDR3 has 13 residues. The V segment lost 6 bases and the J segment 2 bases; nucleotides outside the gene matches: 3. CDR1 and CDR2 from the germline V gene are KGHSH and LQKENI. CDR3 in DNA: TGTGCCAGCTCTAAGGGACAGAACTATGGCTACACCTTC. This sequence encodes CASSKGQNYGYTF. Combining the CDR3 with reference TRBV18 and TRBJ1-2 gives the whole variable domain NAGVMQNPRHLVRRRGQEARLRCSPMKGHSHVYWYRQLPEEGLKFMVYLQKENIIDESGMPKERFSAEFPKEGPSILRIQQVVRGDSAAYFCASSKGQNYGYTFGSGTRLTVV.

The rearrangement links TRBV5-1 to TRBJ2-4; D possibly corresponds to TRBD2 (6 bases). The germline V gene encodes CDR1 SGHRS and CDR2 YFSETQ. The CDR3 length is 14 residues. V was trimmed by 4 bases and J by 5 bases, leaving 13 bases between them. The CDR3 is CASSPDYRQNIQYF. CDR3 coding DNA: TGCGCCAGCAGCCCGGACTATCGGCAAAACATTCAGTACTTC.

CDR3 residues: CSAGSGYEQYF. The DNA of the CDR3 is TGCAGTGCTGGTAGCGGCTACGAGCAGTACTTC. This chain links TRBV20-1 with TRBJ2-7; the D gene is possibly TRBD2 (6 bases). The V end was cut by 5 bases, the J end by 3 bases, with 8 bases between. CDR1 and CDR2 (germline): DFQATT, SNEGSKA (reference sequence). The CDR3 extends over 11 amino acids.

This clonotype was counted between two and nine times. The chain has TRBV18 and TRBJ2-7, with TRBD1 identical over 7 bases. Germline values: CDR1 KGHSH, CDR2 LQKENI. CDR3 length: 14 amino acids. Germline trimming cut 6 bases from V and 2 bases from J; bases unmatched to any gene: 7. The CDR3 DNA reads as TGTGCCAGCTCCTCCGGGACAGAGACCTACGAGCAGTACTTC. It is translated as CASSSGTETYEQYF.

This clonotype was counted only a few times. This rearrangement joins TRBV29-1 to TRBJ2-1, with TRBD2 identical over 10 bases. CDR1 and CDR2 from the germline V gene are SQVTM and ANQGSEA. Losses at the gene ends were 3 bases for V and 9 bases for J; bases not matched to a gene: 5. There are 13 residues in the CDR3. CDR3 amino acids: CSVDHLAGVEQFF. For the CDR3, the DNA is TGCAGCGTTGACCACCTAGCGGGAGTTGAGCAGTTCTTC.

This clonotype was counted a few times. The chain uses TRBV27 and TRBJ2-7, with D tentatively TRBD1 (6 bases). V was trimmed by 0 bases and J by 4 bases, leaving 16 bases between them. Germline CDR1 reads MNHEY; CDR2 reads SMNVEV (reference sequence). The CDR3 consists of 16 residues. Here the CDR3 DNA reads TGTGCCAGCAGTTTATCGAGGAATGGCAGGGGTTACGAGCAGTACTTC. Its translation: CASSLSRNGRGYEQYF.

Many counts were recorded for this clonotype. The genes are TRBV20-1 and TRBJ2-7; 7 positions match TRBD1. CDR1 DFQATT and CDR2 SNEGSKA come from the germline V gene (reference sequence). V gave up 6 bases and J gave up 4 bases; unmatched junction bases: 6. This CDR3 is built from 12 residues. The CDR3 DNA is TGCAGTGCCAGGGACAGAGGATACGAGCAGTACTTC. Translated, it gives CSARDRGYEQYF.

This clonotype was found a few times. This rearrangement joins TRBV5-1 to TRBJ2-2; D is uncertain. The V gene's germline CDR1 is SGHRS and CDR2 YFSETQ. V was shortened by 0 bases and J by 6 bases, with 12 bases between the two germline ends. This CDR3 spans 15 amino acids. CDR3 DNA sequence: TGCGCCAGCAGCTTGGCCAGACCTGCGGCCGGGGAGCTGTTTTTT. As protein: CASSLARPAAGELFF.

Only a few counts were recorded for this clonotype. The V call is TRBV7-3, the J call TRBJ2-1; 8 nucleotides agree with TRBD2. This CDR3 has 16 residues. Germline V gene data show CDR1 as SGHTA and CDR2 as FQGTGA. The junction had 8 bases not matched to a gene; V was cut back by 5 bases and J by 2 bases. The CDR3 reads CASSPELAGPYNEQFF. CDR3 in DNA: TGTGCCAGCAGCCCCGAGTTAGCGGGGCCCTACAATGAGCAGTTCTTC.

This clonotype was recorded a few times. The rearrangement uses TRBV7-8 and TRBJ2-7; 9 nucleotides align to TRBD2. J lost 6 bases, V lost 3 bases, and 6 bases had no gene match. The CDR3 is 14 residues long. Germline lookup yields CDR1 SGHVS and CDR2 FQNEAQ. The CDR3 protein is CASSFGLALGEQYF. Written as DNA, the CDR3 is TGTGCCAGCAGCTTCGGACTAGCGCTAGGCGAGCAGTACTTC. The full variable domain, with the rest looked up from reference TRBV7-8 and TRBJ2-7, is GAGVSQSPRYKVAKRGQDVALRCDPISGHVSLFWYQQALGQGPEFLTYFQNEAQLDKSGLPSDRFFAERPEGSVSTLKIQRTQQEDSAVYLCASSFGLALGEQYFGPGTRLTVT.

This clonotype was counted a few times. This chain joins TRBV7-6 and TRBJ2-3; 9 bases match TRBD2. The length of the CDR3 is 16 residues. With V trimmed by 5 bases and J by 7 bases, 13 bases remained unmatched. Germline V gives CDR1 SGHVS, CDR2 FNYEAQ. The DNA for the CDR3 is TGTGCCAGCAGCCCGACAAGGCGGGAGGGCCCAAATACGCAGTATTTT. This translates into CASSPTRREGPNTQYF.

This clonotype was observed a handful of times. V is TRBV27 and J is TRBJ2-7, with D hard to call. V was shortened by 5 bases and J by 6 bases, with 14 bases between the two germline ends. The CDR3 covers 13 residues. The germline V gene has CDR1 MNHEY and CDR2 SMNVEV (reference sequence). As DNA, the CDR3 is TGTGCCAGCAGTAACGCCCCGGACCGCGAGCAGTACTTC. The encoded protein is CASSNAPDREQYF.

This chain connects TRBV11-2 to TRBJ2-7; 12 bases are shared with TRBD1. V shed 1 base and J 7 bases; nucleotides not matched to a gene: 5. The CDR3 extends over 15 amino acids. The germline V gene encodes CDR1 SGHAT and CDR2 FQNNGV. CDR3 sequence reads: CASSLVGQGAGEQYF. As DNA, the CDR3 is TGTGCCAGCAGCTTAGTGGGACAGGGGGCTGGGGAGCAGTACTTC.

V gene TRBV5-1 combines with J gene TRBJ2-1, with TRBD1 matching 8 bases. With V trimmed by 3 bases and J by 10 bases, 9 bases remained unmatched. The germline gives CDR1 SGHRS, CDR2 YFSETQ. The CDR3 extends over 14 amino acids. The CDR3 spells CASSSGQGSGEQFF. CDR3 coding DNA: TGCGCCAGCAGCTCAGGACAGGGATCAGGGGAGCAGTTCTTC.

The CDR3: CSARDQREAPLEVDTQYF. The CDR3 DNA is TGCAGTGCTAGAGATCAGCGGGAGGCCCCTCTGGAGGTAGATACGCAGTATTTT. The chain recombines TRBV20-1 with TRBJ2-3, with 9 bases identical to TRBD2. The CDR3 contains 18 residues. Germline V gives CDR1 DFQATT, CDR2 SNEGSKA (reference sequence). The junction had 15 bases not matched to a gene; V was cut back by 0 bases and J by 5 bases.

In this sample, this clonotype turned up once. V gene TRBV4-1 combines with J gene TRBJ2-7; 8 positions agree with TRBD2. Trimming took 4 bases from V and 0 from J; bases not matched to a gene: 8. CDR1 and CDR2 (germline): MGHRA, YSYEKL. There are 16 residues in the CDR3. The CDR3 loop is CASSLRASGFSYEQYF. The CDR3 nucleotides read TGCGCCAGCAGCCTACGCGCTAGCGGGTTCTCCTACGAGCAGTACTTC.

This chain links TRBV12-3 or TRBV12-4 with TRBJ2-1; no clear D gene. The CDR3 sequence is 13 residues long. V dropped 3 bases and J dropped 12 bases, with 15 bases sitting between them. The CDR3 DNA is TGTGCCAGCAGTTTTACGGCCCCAGAGTGGCAGTTCTTC. Its translation: CASSFTAPEWQFF.

This clonotype was counted many times. The chain combines TRBV20-1 with TRBJ2-1, with TRBD2 identical over 11 bases. Germline CDR1 reads DFQATT; CDR2 reads SNEGSKA (reference sequence). The CDR3 extends over 15 amino acids. J gave up 4 bases and V 3 bases, and 5 bases lay outside the gene matches. CDR3 sequence: CSASLAGGPYNEQFF. CDR3 DNA sequence: TGCAGTGCTAGTTTAGCGGGAGGGCCTTACAATGAGCAGTTCTTC.

V gene TRBV5-1 combines with J gene TRBJ2-7; D may be TRBD1 (6 bases). The CDR3 sequence is 15 residues long. The V gene lost 0 bases and the J gene lost 3 bases, with 13 bases spanning the gap. Germline assignment: CDR1 SGHRS and CDR2 YFSETQ. The CDR3 sequence: CASSLEASRGYEQYF. CDR3 in DNA: TGCGCCAGCAGCTTGGAGGCTAGCAGGGGCTACGAGCAGTACTTC.

The chain joins TRBV30 to TRBJ1-6; D remains ambiguous. The CDR3 runs 14 residues. The V and J ends lost 1 base and 8 bases respectively, with 12 bases between them. Germline V gives CDR1 GTSNPN, CDR2 SVGIG (reference sequence). CDR3: CAWSGQETHSPLHF. CDR3 DNA sequence: TGTGCCTGGAGTGGTCAAGAGACACATTCACCCCTCCACTTT.

This clonotype was counted at least ten times. The chain is built from TRBV5-5 and TRBJ2-1, with 9 bases lining up with TRBD2. The trim removed 0 bases at V and 3 bases at J, leaving 1 base unmatched. CDR1 SGHKS and CDR2 YYEKEE come from the germline V gene (reference sequence). The CDR3 covers 15 residues. The CDR3 spells CASSLVLAGYNEQFF. Written as DNA, the CDR3 is TGTGCCAGCAGCTTGGTACTAGCGGGCTACAATGAGCAGTTCTTC.

The chain recombines TRBV6-1 with TRBJ2-3; a possible D gene is TRBD2 (5 bases). The CDR3 sequence is 13 residues long. The germline gives CDR1 MNHNS, CDR2 SASEGT. V was shortened by 4 bases and J by 5 bases, with 10 bases between the two germline ends. The CDR3 here is CASSVGEGDTQYF. The CDR3 DNA follows: TGTGCCAGCAGTGTCGGAGAGGGAGATACGCAGTATTTT.

The chain combines TRBV15 with TRBJ2-2; D tentatively reads TRBD1 or TRBD2 (5 bases each). Per the germline V gene, CDR1 is LNHNV and CDR2 is YYDKDF (reference sequence). Between the trimmed V and J ends, which lost 0 bases and 2 bases, there was a span of 10 bases. This CDR3 is built from 16 residues. The DNA for the CDR3 is TGTGCCACCAGCAGAGATCACGGGACCAACACCGGGGAGCTGTTTTTT. The encoded protein is CATSRDHGTNTGELFF.

The sample holds many counts of this clonotype. The V and J genes are TRBV27 and TRBJ2-2, with 7 bases that match TRBD1. The trim removed 6 bases at V and 4 bases at J, leaving 8 bases unmatched. The CDR3 loop spans 15 amino acids. Germline V gives CDR1 MNHEY, CDR2 SMNVEV (reference sequence). CDR3 region: CASSPLDRATGELFF. DNA for the CDR3: TGTGCCAGCAGCCCTCTTGACAGGGCCACCGGGGAGCTGTTTTTT.

A few counts support this clonotype. The chain joins TRBV10-3 to TRBJ2-2, with D perhaps TRBD1 (5 bases). From germline, CDR1 is ENHRY and CDR2 SYGVKD. Trimming stripped 2 bases from V and 6 bases from J, with 22 bases between. This CDR3 is 18 amino acids long. The CDR3 region is CAISEPQSGQGVAGELFF. In DNA form, the CDR3 reads TGTGCCATCAGTGAGCCCCAGAGTGGGCAGGGCGTGGCCGGGGAGCTGTTTTTT.

This clonotype was picked up a small number of times. The chain combines TRBV6-1 with TRBJ2-2, with TRBD1 matching over 8 bases. With 7 bases clipped from V and 6 bases from J, the junction kept 7 bases outside the gene matches. Germline lookup yields CDR1 MNHNS and CDR2 SASEGT. The CDR3 is 14 residues long. The chain's CDR3 is CASKNQGASGELFF. CDR3 coding DNA: TGTGCCAGCAAAAATCAGGGGGCGTCCGGGGAGCTGTTTTTT.

The V call is TRBV7-2, the J call TRBJ2-7; no definite D call. CDR1 and CDR2 (germline): SGHTA, FQGNSA. The CDR3 is 13 residues long. Trimming took off 5 bases at V and 2 bases at J, with 10 bases between the two ends. The CDR3: CASSITETYEQYF. The CDR3 DNA sequence: TGTGCCAGCAGCATAACAGAGACCTACGAGCAGTACTTC.

This clonotype was found a few times. The chain has TRBV20-1 and TRBJ2-3; D unclear. Per germline, CDR1 DFQATT and CDR2 SNEGSKA (reference sequence). There are 13 residues in the CDR3. Trimming removed 1 base at V and 6 bases at J, with 11 bases between. The CDR3, as DNA: TGCAGTGCTAGAGGACCGATGTGGGATACGCAGTATTTT. This encodes CSARGPMWDTQYF.

This chain uses TRBV5-1 with TRBJ2-2; 11 bases match TRBD2. The CDR3 length is 16 residues. Per germline, CDR1 SGHRS and CDR2 YFSETQ. Losses at the gene ends were 6 bases for V and 1 base for J; bases not matched to a gene: 5. The CDR3 here is CASNPGLAENTGELFF. As DNA, the CDR3 is TGCGCCAGCAACCCGGGACTAGCGGAGAACACCGGGGAGCTGTTTTTT.